This is a list of T cell receptor beta chains from one sample in a study of CD4 and CD8 cells across lung adenocarcinoma regions. TCRdb analysed the PCR reads with MiXCR anew, one entry per CDR3 protein. The repertoire holds roughly 17,000 distinct CDR3 sequences, around 52% seen once, with less than 35% in the top ten. Sequencing was performed on CD8+ T cells from the center of a lung tumor. The receptors come from a female donor with lung adenocarcinoma. The CD4 and CD8 labels of this study may be unreliable. CDR3s leave out the opening cysteine and the closing phenylalanine or tryptophan.

cdr3_aa	v_call	j_call
ASSRDRSSPETQY	TRBV6-1	TRBJ2-5
ASGRGLAGKDTQY	TRBV7-7	TRBJ2-3
ASILDSGRASQDEQY	TRBV10-2	NA
ATHRDRGTNTQY	TRBV10-3	TRBJ2-3
GGSRGADNQETQY	TRBV6-1	NA
ASSPTGLPTKNTQY	TRBV6-1	TRBJ2-4
ASSAGLGGPHEGSQY	TRBV6-1	TRBJ2-4
AGGPGGRDQDTQY	TRBV10-3	TRBJ2-1
ASSEGFAPDTQY	TRBV6-1	TRBJ2-3
ASSSLGTPTANYGYT	TRBV27	TRBJ1-2
ASSSGLVVDTQY	TRBV7-2	TRBJ2-3
ASSSADRWRSPLH	TRBV6-5	TRBJ1-6
AISESEFSGYT	TRBV10-3	TRBJ1-2
ASSYAEGAKNTQY	TRBV6-5	NA
ASSLEATGLNEKLF	TRBV11-2	TRBJ1-4
ASSPTQGRITEAF	TRBV6-5	TRBJ1-1
GVWRRGAKNIQY	TRBV10-3	TRBJ2-4
ASHGGTNEKLF	TRBV6-1	TRBJ1-4
ASSLAGISYEQY	TRBV6-5	TRBJ2-7
ASSYVGPGGTGQETQY	TRBV6-5	TRBJ2-5
ASSPAPTQGSGNTIY	TRBV7-6	TRBJ1-3
ASKFGARGGDNEQF	TRBV12-3/TRBV12-4	TRBJ2-1